This TCR beta chain was sequenced during a study of metastatic and nonmetastatic thyroid tumors. Patients underwent thyroid surgery, and none had received any treatment before it. Methods used by the authors: CDR3 differences across clinicopathological groups were used to build a distant-metastasis classifier for papillary thyroid cancer. With MiXCR, TCRdb called clones anew from the PCR reads. TCRdb, not the authors, supplied the V and J calls. The sample lists around 7,500 clones, less than 35% seen once, with more than 25% in the top ten. Whole-study findings and limits: Patients with malignant thyroid tumors reportedly had significantly higher TCR beta diversity than those with benign nodules, in blood and tumor.

This clone qualifies as medium-sized. The antigen is unknown. Deletions cut 3 bases from V and 13 bases from J, with 22 bases between. The germline CDR1 and CDR2 sequences are DFQATT and SNEGSKA (reference sequence). There are 14 residues in the CDR3. The sequence was collected from a female donor with papillary thyroid cancer or a benign thyroid nodule (not recorded which). Some clones in this sample may be carry-over from other donors' samples. Sequenced: tumor tissue. V and J are TRBV20-1 and TRBJ2-1; D is possibly TRBD2 (6 bases). The CDR3 loop reads CSASLSAGPDIQFF. Here the CDR3 DNA reads TGCAGTGCTAGCTTATCGGCGGGACCGGACATACAGTTCTTC.